This record covers a single T cell receptor beta chain. This entry belongs to a study of blood T cell repertoires in COVID-19. Study context: Both acute and convalescent COVID-19 samples were obtained from the United States, Italy and Spain. PBMCs, B-cell-depleted T cells, or T cells provided the cDNA or gDNA that made up the material.

Libraries were prepared by immunoSEQ multiplex PCR; TCRdb keeps only in-frame clonotypes and omits some of them. Of 45,000 to 55,000 clones listed, less than 95% are singletons. Germline CDR1 is LGHDT and CDR2 is YNNKEL (reference sequence). The CDR3 contains 18 residues. V lost 4 bases, J lost 0 bases, and 16 bases lay in between. The sample comprised peripheral blood. The origin of this receptor is a human donor in a cohort sampled during active COVID-19. The rearrangement links TRBV3-1 (or the pseudogene TRBV3-2) to TRBJ2-6; D perhaps matches TRBD1 (6 bases). CDR3 protein: CASSRRTERYSGANVLTF. The CDR3 DNA reads as TGTGCCAGCAGCCGTCGGACAGAGCGATACTCTGGGGCCAACGTCCTGACTTTC.